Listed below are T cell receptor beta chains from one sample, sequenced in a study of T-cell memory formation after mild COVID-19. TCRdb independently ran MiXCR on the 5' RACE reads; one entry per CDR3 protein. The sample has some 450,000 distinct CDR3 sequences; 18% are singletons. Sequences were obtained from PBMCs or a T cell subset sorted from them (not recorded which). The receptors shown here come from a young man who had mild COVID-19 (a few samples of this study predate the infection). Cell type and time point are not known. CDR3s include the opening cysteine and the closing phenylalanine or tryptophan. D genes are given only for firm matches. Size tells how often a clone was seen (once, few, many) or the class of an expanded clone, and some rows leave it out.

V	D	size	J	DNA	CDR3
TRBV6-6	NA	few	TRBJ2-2	TGTGCCAGCAGTTGGCCCTCGGGCCATGGTGCCGGGGAGCTGTTTTTT	CASSWPSGHGAGELFF
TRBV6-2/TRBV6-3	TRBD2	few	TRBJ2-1	TGTGCCAGCAGTTACGTCGGGGGGGCAAATGAGCAGTTCTTC	CASSYVGGANEQFF
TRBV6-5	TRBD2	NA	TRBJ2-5	TGTGCCAGCAAAGAGCGGGGGGAGACCCAGTACTTC	CASKERGETQYF
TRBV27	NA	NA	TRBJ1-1	TGTGCCAGCAGTTTATCGACAGCTTCTATTGAAGCTTTCTTT	CASSLSTASIEAFF
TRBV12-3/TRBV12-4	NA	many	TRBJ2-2	TGTGCCTTGATAGGGTCCGGGGAGCTGTTTTTT	CALIGSGELFF
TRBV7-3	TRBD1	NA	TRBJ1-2	TGTGCCAGCAGCCCGGGACAGGAGTATGGCTACACCTTC	CASSPGQEYGYTF
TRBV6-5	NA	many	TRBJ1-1	TGTGCCAGCAGTCAACTCCGGGGGGCTACGGCTGAAGCTTTCTTT	CASSQLRGATAEAFF
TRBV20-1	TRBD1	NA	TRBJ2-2	TGCAGTGCGTGGGACAGTCAAACCGGGGAGCTGTTTTTT	CSAWDSQTGELFF
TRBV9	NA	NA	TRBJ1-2	TGTGCCAGCAGCGTAATAGGAGGGTCGTATGGCTACACCTTC	CASSVIGGSYGYTF
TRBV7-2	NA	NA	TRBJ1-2	TGTGCCAGCAGCTGGGGCCTCCAGATCTATGGCTACACCTTC	CASSWGLQIYGYTF
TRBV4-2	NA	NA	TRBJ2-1	TGTGCCAGCAGCCAAGATCCGGGGGCCTCCTACAATGAGCAGTTCTTC	CASSQDPGASYNEQFF
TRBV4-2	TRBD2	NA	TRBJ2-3	TGTGCCAGCAGCCAAGGATCCCCTAGCGGGGAAACAGATACGCAGTATTTT	CASSQGSPSGETDTQYF
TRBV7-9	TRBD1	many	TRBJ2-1	TGTGCCAGCAGCCCCCGGACAGGCGGTGAGCAGTTCTTC	CASSPRTGGEQFF
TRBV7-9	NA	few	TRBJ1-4	TGTGCCAGCAGCCCCAGGGACATTAATGAAAAACTGTTTTTT	CASSPRDINEKLFF
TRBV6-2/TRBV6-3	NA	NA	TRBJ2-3	TGTGCCAGCAGTTACTCACTAGTCACTACCACAGATACGCAGTATTTT	CASSYSLVTTTDTQYF
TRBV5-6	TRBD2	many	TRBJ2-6	TGTGCCAGCAGCCCGGGACTATCCGGGGCCAACGTCCTGACTTTC	CASSPGLSGANVLTF
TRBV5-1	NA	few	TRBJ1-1	TGCGCCAGCAGCTTGGGGGGAGGTTCCTCTGAAGCTTTCTTT	CASSLGGGSSEAFF
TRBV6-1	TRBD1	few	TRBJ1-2	TGTGCCAGCAGGGAAAACAGGGGGCGAGGCTACACCTTC	CASRENRGRGYTF
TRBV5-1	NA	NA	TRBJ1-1	TGCGCCAGCAGCTTGGAAGGACTTCTGGGGGAAGCTTTCTTT	CASSLEGLLGEAFF
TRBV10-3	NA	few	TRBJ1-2	TGTGCCATCAGTAGTGGTGGCCAGTATAACTATGGCTACACCTTC	CAISSGGQYNYGYTF
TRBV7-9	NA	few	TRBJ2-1	TGTGCCAGCAGCCTCCGTGGGCCTGAGCAGTTCTTC	CASSLRGPEQFF
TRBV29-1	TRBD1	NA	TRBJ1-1	TGCAGCGTTGCGCGCGACAGGGGCACTGAAGCTTTCTTT	CSVARDRGTEAFF
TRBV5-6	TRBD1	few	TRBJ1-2	TGTGCCAGCAGCTTGCCCGGGACAGGGGGCGATGATCGCTATGGCTACACCTTC	CASSLPGTGGDDRYGYTF
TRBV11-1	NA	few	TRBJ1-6	TGTGCCAGCAGCCCCCTAGCAAGGAATTCACCCCTCCACTTT	CASSPLARNSPLHF